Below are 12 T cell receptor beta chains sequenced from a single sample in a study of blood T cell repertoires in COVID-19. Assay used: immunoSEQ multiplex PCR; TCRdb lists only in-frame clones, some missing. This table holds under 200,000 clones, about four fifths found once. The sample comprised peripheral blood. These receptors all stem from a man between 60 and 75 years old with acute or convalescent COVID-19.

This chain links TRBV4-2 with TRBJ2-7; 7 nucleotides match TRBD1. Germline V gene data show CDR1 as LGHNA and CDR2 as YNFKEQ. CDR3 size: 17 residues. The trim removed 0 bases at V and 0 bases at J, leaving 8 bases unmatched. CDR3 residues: CASSQDTGAGSSYEQYF. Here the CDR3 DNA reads TGTGCCAGCAGCCAAGATACAGGGGCTGGGAGCTCCTACGAGCAGTACTTC.

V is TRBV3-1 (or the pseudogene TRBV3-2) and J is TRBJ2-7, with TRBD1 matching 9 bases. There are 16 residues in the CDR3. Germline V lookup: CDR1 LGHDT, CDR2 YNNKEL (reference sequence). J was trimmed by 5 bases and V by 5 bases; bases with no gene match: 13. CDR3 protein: CASSNSRTGVPNEQYF. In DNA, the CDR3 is TGTGCCAGCAGCAATAGTCGGACAGGGGTTCCCAACGAGCAGTACTTC.

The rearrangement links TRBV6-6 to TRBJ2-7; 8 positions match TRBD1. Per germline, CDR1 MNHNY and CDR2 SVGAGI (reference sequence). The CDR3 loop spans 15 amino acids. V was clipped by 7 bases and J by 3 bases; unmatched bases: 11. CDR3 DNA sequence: TGTGCCAGCACCTCCAAGGGGACAGGCCTCTACGAGCAGTACTTC. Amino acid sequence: CASTSKGTGLYEQYF.

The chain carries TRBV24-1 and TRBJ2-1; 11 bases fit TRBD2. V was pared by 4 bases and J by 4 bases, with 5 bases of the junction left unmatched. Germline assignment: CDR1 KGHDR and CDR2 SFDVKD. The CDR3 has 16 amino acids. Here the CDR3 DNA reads TGTGCCACCAGTGACCGTAGCGGGAGGGTGTACAATGAGCAGTTCTTC. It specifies CATSDRSGRVYNEQFF.

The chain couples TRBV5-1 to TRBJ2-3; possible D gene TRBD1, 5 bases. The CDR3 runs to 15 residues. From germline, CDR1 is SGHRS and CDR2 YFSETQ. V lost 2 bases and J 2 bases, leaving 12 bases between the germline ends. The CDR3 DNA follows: TGCGCCAGCAGCTTCGGCCCAGGGAACACAGATACGCAGTATTTT. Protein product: CASSFGPGNTDTQYF.

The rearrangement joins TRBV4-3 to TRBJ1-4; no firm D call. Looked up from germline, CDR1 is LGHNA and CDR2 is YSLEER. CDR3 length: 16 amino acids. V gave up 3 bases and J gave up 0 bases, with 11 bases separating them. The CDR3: CASSQAGAPTNEKLFF. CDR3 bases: TGCGCCAGCAGCCAGGCGGGAGCTCCAACTAATGAAAAACTGTTTTTT.

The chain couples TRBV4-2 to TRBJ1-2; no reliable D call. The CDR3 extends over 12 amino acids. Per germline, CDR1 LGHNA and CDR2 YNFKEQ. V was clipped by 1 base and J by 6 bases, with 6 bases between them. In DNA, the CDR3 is TGTGCCAGCAGCCAAGTCCAGGATGGCTACACCTTC. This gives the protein CASSQVQDGYTF.

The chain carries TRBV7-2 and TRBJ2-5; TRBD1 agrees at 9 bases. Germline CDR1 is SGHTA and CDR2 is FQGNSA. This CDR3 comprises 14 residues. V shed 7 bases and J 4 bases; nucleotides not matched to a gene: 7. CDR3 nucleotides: TGTGCCAGCACTCCGGGACAGGGCGCAGAGACCCAGTACTTC. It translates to CASTPGQGAETQYF.

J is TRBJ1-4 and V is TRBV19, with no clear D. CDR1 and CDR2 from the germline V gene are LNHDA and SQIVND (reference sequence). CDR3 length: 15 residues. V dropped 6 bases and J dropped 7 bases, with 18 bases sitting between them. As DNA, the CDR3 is TGTGCCAGTAGCCGACAACTCTCAGGAGGTGAAAAACTGTTTTTT. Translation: CASSRQLSGGEKLFF.

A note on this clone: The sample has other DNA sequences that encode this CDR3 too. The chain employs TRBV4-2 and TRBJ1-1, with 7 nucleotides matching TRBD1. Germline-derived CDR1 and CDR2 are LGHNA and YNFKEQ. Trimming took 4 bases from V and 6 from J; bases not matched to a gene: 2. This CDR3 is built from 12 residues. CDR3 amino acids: CASSPGTAEAFF. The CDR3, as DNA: TGTGCCAGCAGCCCCGGGACAGCTGAAGCTTTCTTT.

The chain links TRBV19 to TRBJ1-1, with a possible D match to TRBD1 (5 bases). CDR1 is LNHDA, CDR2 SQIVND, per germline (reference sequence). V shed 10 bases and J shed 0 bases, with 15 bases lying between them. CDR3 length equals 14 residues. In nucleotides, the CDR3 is TGTGCCACTAGAAATGGACAAATGAACACTGAAGCTTTCTTT. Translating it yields CATRNGQMNTEAFF.

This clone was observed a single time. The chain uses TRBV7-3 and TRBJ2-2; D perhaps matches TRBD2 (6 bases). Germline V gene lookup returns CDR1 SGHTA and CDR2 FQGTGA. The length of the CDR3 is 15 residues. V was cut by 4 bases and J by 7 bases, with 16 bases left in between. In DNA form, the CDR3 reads TGTGCCAGCAGCTCGGGACCGGGAGCGGTCGGGGAGCTGTTTTTT. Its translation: CASSSGPGAVGELFF. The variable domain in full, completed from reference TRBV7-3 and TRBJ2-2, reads GAGVSQTPSNKVTEKGKYVELRCDPISGHTALYWYRQSLGQGPEFLIYFQGTGAADDSGLPNDRFFAVRPEGSVSTLKIQRTERGDSAVYLCASSSGPGAVGELFFGEGSRLTVL.